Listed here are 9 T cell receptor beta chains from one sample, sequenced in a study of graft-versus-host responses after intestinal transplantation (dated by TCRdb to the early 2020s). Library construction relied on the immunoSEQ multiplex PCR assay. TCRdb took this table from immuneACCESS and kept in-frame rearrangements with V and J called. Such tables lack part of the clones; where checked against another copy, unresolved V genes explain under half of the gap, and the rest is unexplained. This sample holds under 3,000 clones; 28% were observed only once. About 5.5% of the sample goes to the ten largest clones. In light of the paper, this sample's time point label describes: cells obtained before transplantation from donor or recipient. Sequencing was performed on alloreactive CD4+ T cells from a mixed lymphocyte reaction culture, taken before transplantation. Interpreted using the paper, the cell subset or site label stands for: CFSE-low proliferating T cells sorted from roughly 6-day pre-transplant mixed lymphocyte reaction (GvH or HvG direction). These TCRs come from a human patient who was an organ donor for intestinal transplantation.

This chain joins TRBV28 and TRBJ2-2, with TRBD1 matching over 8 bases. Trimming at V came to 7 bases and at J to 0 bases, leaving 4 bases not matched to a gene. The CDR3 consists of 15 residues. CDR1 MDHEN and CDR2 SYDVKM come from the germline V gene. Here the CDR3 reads CASTRGQANTGELFF. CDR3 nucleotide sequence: TGTGCCAGCACTCGGGGACAGGCGAACACCGGGGAGCTGTTTTTT.

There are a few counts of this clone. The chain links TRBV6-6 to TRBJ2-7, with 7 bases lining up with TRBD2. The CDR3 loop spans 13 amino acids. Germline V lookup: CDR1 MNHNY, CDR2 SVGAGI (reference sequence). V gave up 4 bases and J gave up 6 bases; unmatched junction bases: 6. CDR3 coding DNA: TGTGCCAGCAGTTCTCCGGGGGGAGGCGAGCAGTACTTC. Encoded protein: CASSSPGGGEQYF.

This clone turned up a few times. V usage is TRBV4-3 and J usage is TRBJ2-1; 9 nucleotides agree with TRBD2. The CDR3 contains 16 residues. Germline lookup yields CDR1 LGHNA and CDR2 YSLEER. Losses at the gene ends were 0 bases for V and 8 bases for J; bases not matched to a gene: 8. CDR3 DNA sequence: TGCGCCAGCAGCCAAGATGCAGCTAGCGGGACTGATGAGCAGTTCTTC. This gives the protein CASSQDAASGTDEQFF.

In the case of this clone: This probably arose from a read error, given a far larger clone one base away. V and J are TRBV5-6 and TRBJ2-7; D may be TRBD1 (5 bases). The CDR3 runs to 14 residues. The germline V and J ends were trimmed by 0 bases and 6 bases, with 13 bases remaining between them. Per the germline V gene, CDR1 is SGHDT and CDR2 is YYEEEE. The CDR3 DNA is TGTGCCAGCAGCTTGGACTTTGTCCAGGGCGAGCAGTACTTC. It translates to CASSLDFVQGEQYF.

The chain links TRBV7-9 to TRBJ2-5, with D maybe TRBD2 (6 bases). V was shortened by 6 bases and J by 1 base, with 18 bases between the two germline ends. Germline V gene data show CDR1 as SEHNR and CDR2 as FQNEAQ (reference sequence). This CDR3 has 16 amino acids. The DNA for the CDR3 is TGTGCCAGCAGATCCCGAAGGACTACCACCCAAGAGACCCAGTACTTC. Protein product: CASRSRRTTTQETQYF.

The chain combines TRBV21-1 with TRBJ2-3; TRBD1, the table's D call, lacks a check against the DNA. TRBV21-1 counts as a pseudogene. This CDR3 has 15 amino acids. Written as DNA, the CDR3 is TGTGCCAGCAGCAACGGGACAGGGAACACAGATACGCAGTATTTT. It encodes CASSNGTGNTDTQYF.

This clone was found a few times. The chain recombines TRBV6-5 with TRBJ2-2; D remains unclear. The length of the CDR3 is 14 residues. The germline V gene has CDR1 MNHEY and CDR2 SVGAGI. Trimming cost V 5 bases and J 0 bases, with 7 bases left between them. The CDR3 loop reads CASSRTANTGELFF. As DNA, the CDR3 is TGTGCCAGCAGTCGTACAGCGAACACCGGGGAGCTGTTTTTT.

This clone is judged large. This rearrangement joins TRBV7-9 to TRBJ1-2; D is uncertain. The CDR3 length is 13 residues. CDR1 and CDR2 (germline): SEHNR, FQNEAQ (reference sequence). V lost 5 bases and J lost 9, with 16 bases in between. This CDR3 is CASSQTGRYSYTF. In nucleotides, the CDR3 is TGTGCCAGCAGCCAAACCGGGAGGTATAGCTACACCTTC. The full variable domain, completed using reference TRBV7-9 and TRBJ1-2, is DTGVSQNPRHKITKRGQNVTFRCDPISEHNRLYWYRQTLGQGPEFLTYFQNEAQLEKSRLLSDRFSAERPKGSFSTLEIQRTEQGDSAMYLCASSQTGRYSYTFGSGTRLTVV.

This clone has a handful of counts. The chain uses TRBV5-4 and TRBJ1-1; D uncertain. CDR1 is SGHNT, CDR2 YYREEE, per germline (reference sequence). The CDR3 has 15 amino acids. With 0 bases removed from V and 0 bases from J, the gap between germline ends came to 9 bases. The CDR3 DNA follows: TGTGCCAGCAGCTTGGCCCCTCTTATGAACACTGAAGCTTTCTTT. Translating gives CASSLAPLMNTEAFF.